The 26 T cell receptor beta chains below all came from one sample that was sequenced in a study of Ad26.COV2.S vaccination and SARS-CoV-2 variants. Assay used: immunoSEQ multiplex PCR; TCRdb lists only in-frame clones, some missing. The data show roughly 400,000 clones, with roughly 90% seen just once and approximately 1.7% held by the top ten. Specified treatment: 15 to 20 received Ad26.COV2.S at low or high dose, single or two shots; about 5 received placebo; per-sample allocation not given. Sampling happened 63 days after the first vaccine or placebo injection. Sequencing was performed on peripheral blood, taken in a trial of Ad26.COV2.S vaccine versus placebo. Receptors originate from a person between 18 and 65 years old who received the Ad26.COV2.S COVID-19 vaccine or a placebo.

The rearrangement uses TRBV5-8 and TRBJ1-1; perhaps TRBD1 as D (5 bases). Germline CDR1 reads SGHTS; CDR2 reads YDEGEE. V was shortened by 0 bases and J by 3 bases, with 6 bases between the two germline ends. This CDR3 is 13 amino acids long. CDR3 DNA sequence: TGTGCCAGCAGCTTGGCACAGGACACTGAAGCTTTCTTT. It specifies CASSLAQDTEAFF.

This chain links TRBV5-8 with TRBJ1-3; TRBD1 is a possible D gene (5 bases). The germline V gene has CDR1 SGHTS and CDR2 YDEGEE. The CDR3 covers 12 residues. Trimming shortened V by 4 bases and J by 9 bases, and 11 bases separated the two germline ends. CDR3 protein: CASSRSGPTIYF. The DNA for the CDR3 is TGTGCCAGCAGCCGGTCGGGGCCCACCATATATTTT.

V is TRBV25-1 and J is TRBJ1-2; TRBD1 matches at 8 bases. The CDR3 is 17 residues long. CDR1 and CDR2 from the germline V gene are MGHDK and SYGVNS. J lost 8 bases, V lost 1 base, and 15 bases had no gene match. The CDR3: CASSESPGTGAEKGYTF. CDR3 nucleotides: TGTGCCAGCAGTGAATCCCCCGGGACAGGAGCAGAGAAAGGCTACACCTTC.

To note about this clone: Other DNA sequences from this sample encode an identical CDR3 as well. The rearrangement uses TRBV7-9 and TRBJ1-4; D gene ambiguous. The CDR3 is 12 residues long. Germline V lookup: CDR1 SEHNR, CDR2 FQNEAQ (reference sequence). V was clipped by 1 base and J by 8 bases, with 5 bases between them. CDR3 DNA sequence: TGTGCCAGCAGCTTAGGGAGGGAAAAACTGTTTTTT. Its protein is CASSLGREKLFF.

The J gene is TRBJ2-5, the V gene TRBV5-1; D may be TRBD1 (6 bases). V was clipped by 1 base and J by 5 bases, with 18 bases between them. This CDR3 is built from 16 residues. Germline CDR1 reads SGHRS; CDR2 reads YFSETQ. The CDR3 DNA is TGCGCCAGCAGCTTGACCTCAGGGGTAGTTACGGAGACCCAGTACTTC. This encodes CASSLTSGVVTETQYF.

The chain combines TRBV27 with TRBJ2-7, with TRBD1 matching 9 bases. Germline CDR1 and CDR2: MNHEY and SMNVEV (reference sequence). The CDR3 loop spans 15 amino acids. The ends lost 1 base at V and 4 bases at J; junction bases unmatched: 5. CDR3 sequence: CASSLLQGAEYEQYF. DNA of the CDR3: TGTGCCAGCAGTTTATTACAGGGGGCTGAGTACGAGCAGTACTTC.

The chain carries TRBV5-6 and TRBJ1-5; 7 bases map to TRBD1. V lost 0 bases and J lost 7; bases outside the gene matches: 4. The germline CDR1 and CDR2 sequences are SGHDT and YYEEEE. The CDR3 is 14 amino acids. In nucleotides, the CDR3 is TGTGCCAGCAGCTTGGGACAGGGCTTACAGCCCCAGCATTTT. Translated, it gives CASSLGQGLQPQHF.

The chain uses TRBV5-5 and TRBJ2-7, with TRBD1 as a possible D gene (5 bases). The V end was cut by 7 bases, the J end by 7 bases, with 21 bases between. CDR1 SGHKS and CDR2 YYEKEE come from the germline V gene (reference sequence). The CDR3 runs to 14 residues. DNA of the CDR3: TGTGCCAGCCCCTATCTGGACACCTCCTGGGAGCAGTACTTC. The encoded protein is CASPYLDTSWEQYF.

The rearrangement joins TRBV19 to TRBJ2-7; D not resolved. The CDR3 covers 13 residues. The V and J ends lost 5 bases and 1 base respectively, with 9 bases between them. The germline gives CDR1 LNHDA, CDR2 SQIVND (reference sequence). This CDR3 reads CASSYGRSYEQYF. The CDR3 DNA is TGTGCCAGTAGTTACGGGCGGTCCTACGAGCAGTACTTC.

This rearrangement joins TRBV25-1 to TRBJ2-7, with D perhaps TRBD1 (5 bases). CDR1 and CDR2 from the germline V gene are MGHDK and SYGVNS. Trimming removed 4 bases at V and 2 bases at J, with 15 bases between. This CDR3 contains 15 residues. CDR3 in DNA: TGTGCCAGCAGTGGAGGCAGGGTATTCCCCTACGAGCAGTACTTC. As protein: CASSGGRVFPYEQYF.

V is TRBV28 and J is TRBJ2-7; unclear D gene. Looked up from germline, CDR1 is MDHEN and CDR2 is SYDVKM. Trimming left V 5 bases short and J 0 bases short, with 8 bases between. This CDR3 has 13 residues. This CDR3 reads CASSPGPSYEQYF. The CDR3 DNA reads TGTGCCAGCAGTCCCGGGCCCTCCTACGAGCAGTACTTC.

The CDR3 loop is CASNPGGSRLNTGELFF. As DNA, the CDR3 is TGCGCCAGCAATCCGGGAGGCTCCCGCCTGAACACCGGGGAGCTGTTTTTT. The V and J genes are TRBV5-1 and TRBJ2-2; 7 nucleotides align to TRBD2. Looked up from germline, CDR1 is SGHRS and CDR2 is YFSETQ. This CDR3 is built from 17 residues. Trimming removed 6 bases from V and 1 base from J; junction bases left unmatched: 12. The whole variable domain, remainder taken from reference TRBV5-1 and TRBJ2-2, is KAGVTQTPRYLIKTRGQQVTLSCSPISGHRSVSWYQQTPGQGLQFLFEYFSETQRNKGNFPGRFSGRQFSNSRSEMNVSTLELGDSALYLCASNPGGSRLNTGELFFGEGSRLTVL.

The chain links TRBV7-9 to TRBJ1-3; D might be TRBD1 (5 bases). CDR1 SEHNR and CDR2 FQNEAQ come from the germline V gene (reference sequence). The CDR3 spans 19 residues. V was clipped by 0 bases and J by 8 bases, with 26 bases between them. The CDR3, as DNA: TGTGCCAGCAGCTTAGCGGTAGACAGCCACAGCTGGCCTAGTGACACCATATATTTT. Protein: CASSLAVDSHSWPSDTIYF.

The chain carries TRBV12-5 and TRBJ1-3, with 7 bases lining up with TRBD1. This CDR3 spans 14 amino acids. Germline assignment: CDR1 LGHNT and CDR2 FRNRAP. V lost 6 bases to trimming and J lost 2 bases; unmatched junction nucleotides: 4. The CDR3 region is CASGKGGPGNTIYF. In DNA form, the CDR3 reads TGTGCTAGTGGAAAAGGGGGCCCTGGAAACACCATATATTTT.

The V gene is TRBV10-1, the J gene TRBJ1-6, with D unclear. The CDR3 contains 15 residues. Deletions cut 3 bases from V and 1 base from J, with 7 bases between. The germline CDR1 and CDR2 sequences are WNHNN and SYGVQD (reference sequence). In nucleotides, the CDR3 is TGCGCCAGCAGTGAAATAAAGTCCTATAATTCACCCCTCCACTTT. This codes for CASSEIKSYNSPLHF.

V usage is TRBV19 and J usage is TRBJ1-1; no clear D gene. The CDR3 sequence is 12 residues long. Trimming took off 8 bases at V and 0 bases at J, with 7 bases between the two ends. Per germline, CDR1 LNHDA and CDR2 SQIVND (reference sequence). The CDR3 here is CASSEMNTEAFF. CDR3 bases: TGTGCCAGTTCCGAAATGAACACTGAAGCTTTCTTT. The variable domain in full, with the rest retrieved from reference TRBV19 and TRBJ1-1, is DGGITQSPKYLFRKEGQNVTLSCEQNLNHDAMYWYRQDPGQGLRLIYYSQIVNDFQKGDIAEGYSVSREKKESFPLTVTSAQKNPTAFYLCASSEMNTEAFFGQGTRLTVV.

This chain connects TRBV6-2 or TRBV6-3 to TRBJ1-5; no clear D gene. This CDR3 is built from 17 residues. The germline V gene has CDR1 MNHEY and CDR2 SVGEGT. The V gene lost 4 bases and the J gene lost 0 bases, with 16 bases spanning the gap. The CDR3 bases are TGTGCCAGCAGTTTCCGGGAGGAGCTTTATAGCAATCAGCCCCAGCATTTT. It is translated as CASSFREELYSNQPQHF.

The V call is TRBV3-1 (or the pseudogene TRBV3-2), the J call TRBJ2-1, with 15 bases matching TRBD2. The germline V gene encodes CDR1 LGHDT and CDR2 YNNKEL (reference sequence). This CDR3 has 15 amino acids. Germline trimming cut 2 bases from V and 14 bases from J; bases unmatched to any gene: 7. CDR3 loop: CASSQPRTSGGAKFF. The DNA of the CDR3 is TGTGCCAGCAGCCAACCTCGGACTAGCGGGGGGGCAAAGTTCTTC.

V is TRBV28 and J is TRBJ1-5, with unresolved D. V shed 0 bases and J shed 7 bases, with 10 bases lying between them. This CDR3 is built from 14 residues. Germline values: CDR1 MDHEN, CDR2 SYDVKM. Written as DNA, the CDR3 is TGTGCCAGCAGTTTATGGGGCTCCGAACAGCCCCAGCATTTT. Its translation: CASSLWGSEQPQHF.

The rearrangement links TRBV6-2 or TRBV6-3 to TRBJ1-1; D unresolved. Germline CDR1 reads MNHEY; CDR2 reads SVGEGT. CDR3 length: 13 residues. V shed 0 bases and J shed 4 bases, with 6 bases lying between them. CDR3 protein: CASSYSVFTEAFF. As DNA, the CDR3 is TGTGCCAGCAGTTACTCGGTGTTCACTGAAGCTTTCTTT.

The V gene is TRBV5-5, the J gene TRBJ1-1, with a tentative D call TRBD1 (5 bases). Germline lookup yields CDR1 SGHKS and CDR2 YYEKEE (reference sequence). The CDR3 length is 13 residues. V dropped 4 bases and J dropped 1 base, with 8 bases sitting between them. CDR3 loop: CASSRGANTEAFF. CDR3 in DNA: TGTGCCAGCAGCAGGGGAGCGAACACTGAAGCTTTCTTT.

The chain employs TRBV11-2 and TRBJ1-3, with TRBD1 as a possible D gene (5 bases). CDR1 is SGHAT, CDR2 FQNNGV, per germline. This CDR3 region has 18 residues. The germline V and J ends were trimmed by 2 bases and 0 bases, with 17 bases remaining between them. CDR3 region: CASSLRFLRDGSGNTIYF. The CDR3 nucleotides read TGTGCCAGCAGCTTAAGGTTTTTACGGGACGGCTCTGGAAACACCATATATTTT.

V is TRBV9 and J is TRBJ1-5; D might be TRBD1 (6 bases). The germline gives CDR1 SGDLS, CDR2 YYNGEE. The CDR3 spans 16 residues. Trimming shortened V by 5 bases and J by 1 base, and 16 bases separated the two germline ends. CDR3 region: CASRRTITGSNQPQHF. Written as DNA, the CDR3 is TGTGCCAGCAGGAGAACTATAACAGGGAGCAATCAGCCCCAGCATTTT.

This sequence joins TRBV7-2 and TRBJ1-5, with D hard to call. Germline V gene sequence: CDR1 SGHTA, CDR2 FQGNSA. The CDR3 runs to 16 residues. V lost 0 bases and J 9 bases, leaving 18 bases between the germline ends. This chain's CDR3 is CASSLALQLELGPQHF. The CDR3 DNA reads TGTGCCAGCAGCTTAGCCTTACAGTTGGAGTTGGGGCCCCAGCATTTT.

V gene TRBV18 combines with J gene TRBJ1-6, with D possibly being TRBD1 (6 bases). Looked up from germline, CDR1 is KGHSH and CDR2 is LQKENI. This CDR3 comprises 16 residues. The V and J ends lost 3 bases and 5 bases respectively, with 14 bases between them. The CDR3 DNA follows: TGTGCCAGCTCACCTGCGTGGGGGGGCGATAATTCACCCCTCCACTTT. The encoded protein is CASSPAWGGDNSPLHF.

The CDR3 protein is CASSLRFIGTGVNTEAFF. The CDR3 DNA is TGTGCCAGCAGCTTACGTTTTATAGGGACAGGGGTGAACACTGAAGCTTTCTTT. The chain employs TRBV7-2 and TRBJ1-1, with 10 bases that match TRBD1. Germline V lookup: CDR1 SGHTA, CDR2 FQGNSA. The length of the CDR3 is 18 residues. V trimming: 2 bases; J trimming: 0 bases; junction bases outside the gene matches: 9.